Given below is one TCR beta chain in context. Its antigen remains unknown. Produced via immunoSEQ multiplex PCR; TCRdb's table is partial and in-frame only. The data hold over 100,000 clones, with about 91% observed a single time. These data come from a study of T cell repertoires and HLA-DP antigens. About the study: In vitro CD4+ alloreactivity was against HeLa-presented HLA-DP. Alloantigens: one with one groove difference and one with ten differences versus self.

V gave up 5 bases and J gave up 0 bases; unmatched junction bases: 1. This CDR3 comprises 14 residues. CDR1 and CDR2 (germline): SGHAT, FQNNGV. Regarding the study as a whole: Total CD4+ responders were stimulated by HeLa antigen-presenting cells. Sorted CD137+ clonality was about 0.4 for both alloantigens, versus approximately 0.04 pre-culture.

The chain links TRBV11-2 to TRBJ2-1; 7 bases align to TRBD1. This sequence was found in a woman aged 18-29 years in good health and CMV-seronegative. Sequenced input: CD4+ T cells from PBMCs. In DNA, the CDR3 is TGTGCCAGCAGCCGGGACAGCTCCTACAATGAGCAGTTCTTC. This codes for CASSRDSSYNEQFF.